This is a list of T cell receptor beta chains from one sample in a study of T cell responses to AZD1222 COVID-19 vaccine. Method: immunoSEQ multiplex PCR; TCRdb's copy keeps in-frame clones and lacks some. The sample yields 100,000 to 150,000 clones, almost 95% seen once. The sample consisted of peripheral blood, taken on day 0 of AZD1222 vaccination. The receptors derive from an adult in good health. CDR3s include the opening cysteine and the closing phenylalanine or tryptophan. The order of the fields is J gene, D gene, V gene, clone size, CDR3 DNA, CDR3 protein. The D gene is left open where the match is weak. Size tells how often a clone was seen (once, few, many) or the class of an expanded clone, and some rows leave it out.

J: TRBJ1-4
D: TRBD1
V: TRBV6-6
size: .
DNA: TGTGCCAGCAGTCGTGGACAGGGAGGCTCTGATGAAAAACTGTTTTTT
CDR3: CASSRGQGGSDEKLFF

J: TRBJ1-4
D: TRBD1
V: TRBV3-1/TRBV3-2
size: .
DNA: TGTGCCAGCAGCCAAGTCTTTCAGGGGGCGAGGGAAAAACTGTTTTTT
CDR3: CASSQVFQGAREKLFF

J: TRBJ2-7
D: .
V: TRBV5-1
size: .
DNA: TGCGCCAGCAGCTTGACCCCGCGGGACGAGCAGTACTTC
CDR3: CASSLTPRDEQYF

J: TRBJ1-6
D: .
V: TRBV12-3/TRBV12-4
size: .
DNA: TGTGCCAGCACCCCCTCCCAACTGGGTCCCCTCCACTTT
CDR3: CASTPSQLGPLHF

J: TRBJ1-2
D: .
V: TRBV5-1
size: .
DNA: TGCGCCAGCAGCTTGGGCGGGGGCCGTGGCTACACCTTC
CDR3: CASSLGGGRGYTF

J: TRBJ1-4
D: .
V: TRBV19
size: once
DNA: TGTGCCAGTTTGAATATCAAAGGCATTAATGAAAAACTGTTTTTT
CDR3: CASLNIKGINEKLFF

J: TRBJ2-3
D: .
V: TRBV19
size: .
DNA: TGTGCCAGTAGTAGATACCGGGCCCCGGGTGGAGATACGCAGTATTTT
CDR3: CASSRYRAPGGDTQYF

J: TRBJ2-2
D: .
V: TRBV3-1/TRBV3-2
size: .
DNA: TGTGCCAGCAGCCAACGGGTGTGGGAGCTGTTTTTT
CDR3: CASSQRVWELFF

J: TRBJ1-5
D: TRBD1
V: TRBV7-9
size: .
DNA: TGTGCCAGCAGCGCGGGGACAGTCCCCCGTCAGCCCCAGCATTTT
CDR3: CASSAGTVPRQPQHF

J: TRBJ1-1
D: .
V: TRBV7-9
size: .
DNA: TGTGCCAGCAGCTTATTTGATGAAGCTTTCTTT
CDR3: CASSLFDEAFF